This T cell receptor beta chain is drawn from a study of blood T cell repertoires in COVID-19. Overall study: The origin of the acute and convalescent COVID-19 samples was the United States, Italy and Spain. T cells, B-cell-depleted T cells, or PBMCs supplied cDNA or gDNA.

The CDR3 runs 14 residues. Germline V gene data show CDR1 as SGHRS and CDR2 as YFSETQ. J gave up 6 bases and V 2 bases, and 1 base lay outside the gene matches. Authors' processing steps: How many nucleated cells were present was estimated from reference gene primer amplification. Libraries were prepared by immunoSEQ multiplex PCR; TCRdb keeps only in-frame clonotypes and omits some of them. The DNA gave D and trimming, while V, J and clone size come from that table. The sample yields roughly 100,000 clones, approximately 72% seen once. This TCR came from a woman aged 70-85 years with acute or convalescent COVID-19. This rearrangement joins TRBV5-1 to TRBJ2-1; 11 nucleotides agree with TRBD1. The specimen sequenced was peripheral blood. CDR3 amino acids: CASSFGTGGNEQFF. For the CDR3, the DNA is TGCGCCAGCAGCTTCGGGACAGGGGGCAATGAGCAGTTCTTC. Supplemented by reference TRBV5-1 and TRBJ2-1, the full variable domain reads KAGVTQTPRYLIKTRGQQVTLSCSPISGHRSVSWYQQTPGQGLQFLFEYFSETQRNKGNFPGRFSGRQFSNSRSEMNVSTLELGDSALYLCASSFGTGGNEQFFGPGTRLTVL.